This entry concerns a single T cell receptor (beta chain). No antigen is known for it. Method: immunoSEQ multiplex PCR; TCRdb's copy keeps in-frame clones and lacks some. Seen here are about 150,000 clones, approximately 90% observed once, and the top ten hold 6.9%. The data are from a study of T cell responses to AZD1222 COVID-19 vaccine. Study at large: Combined were second doses at about 4 or about 12 weeks.

The CDR3 loop spans 15 amino acids. Germline CDR1 and CDR2: KGHSH and LQKENI. The junction had 6 bases not matched to a gene; V was cut back by 3 bases and J by 3 bases. General study results and limits: Targets within unmutated variant regions were reportedly found for nearly half of spike-specific TCRs. CD4 TCRs linked to vaccination spanned spike, dominating at 160-218 and 743-854. Once two AZD1222 doses were given, Spike-specific TCR breadth and depth went up.

Sequenced here: peripheral blood, sampled on day 0 of AZD1222 vaccination. The rearrangement links TRBV18 to TRBJ2-3; 7 nucleotides match TRBD2. This receptor was identified in an adult in good health. CDR3 DNA sequence: TGTGCCAGCTCACCCATAGGACTAGAGACAGATACGCAGTATTTT. Encoded protein: CASSPIGLETDTQYF.